The clone carrying this T cell receptor (beta chain) was observed at least ten times. Compared with germline, one end of the junction differs, possibly owing to a read error. The sample belongs to a study of breast tumors, draining lymph nodes, adjacent tissues. TCRdb re-called the multiplex PCR reads with MiXCR, one entry per CDR3 protein. The table includes 170,000 or so distinct CDR3 sequences, roughly 30% detected once. CDR1 and CDR2 from the germline V gene are SGDLS and YYNGEE. The CDR3 spans 15 residues. Axillary draining lymph nodes of breast cancer patients supplied the node samples. Sequencing used axillary lymph node tissue. The gene calls are TRBV9 and TRBJ2-1, with a tentative D call TRBD1 (5 bases). The clonotype comes from a female donor with breast cancer. Some clones in this sample may be carry-over from other donors' samples. Here the CDR3 DNA reads TGTGCCAGCAGTGTAGACAAGGGGCGACACAATGAGCAGTTCTTC. This gives the protein CASSVDKGRHNEQFF.